The 16 T cell receptor beta chains given below trace back to one sample, sequenced in a study of blood T cell repertoires in COVID-19. Repertoires were generated with immunoSEQ multiplex PCR, while TCRdb's copy carries only in-frame clones and drops some. The data contain approximately 96,000 clones, around nine tenths of them singletons. The source material was peripheral blood. Source of these receptors: a man in his fifties or sixties with acute or convalescent COVID-19.

The chain is built from TRBV28 and TRBJ1-5, with 7 bases identical to TRBD1. The V gene's germline CDR1 is MDHEN and CDR2 SYDVKM. The junction had 11 bases not matched to a gene; V was cut back by 5 bases and J by 4 bases. This CDR3 spans 16 amino acids. The CDR3 sequence is CASSLYQGVGNQPQHF. In DNA form, the CDR3 reads TGTGCCAGCAGTCTGTATCAGGGGGTTGGGAATCAGCCCCAGCATTTT.

The chain combines TRBV12-1 with TRBJ2-5; TRBD2 is the table's D call and was not checked against the DNA. TRBV12-1 corresponds to a pseudogene. The length of the CDR3 is 17 residues. The CDR3 reads CASSLRLAGGPGETQYF. The CDR3 DNA reads as TGTGCCAGCAGCCTCCGACTAGCGGGAGGGCCGGGGGAGACCCAGTACTTC.

The chain has TRBV5-4 and TRBJ2-1; 10 bases fit TRBD2. In germline, CDR1 is SGHNT, CDR2 YYREEE (reference sequence). The CDR3 sequence is 17 residues long. The V gene end was trimmed by 0 bases and the J gene end by 7 bases; junction bases not matched to a gene: 10. The chain's CDR3 is CASSLESGRAGLNEQFF. CDR3 coding DNA: TGTGCCAGCAGCTTGGAAAGCGGGAGGGCCGGGTTGAATGAGCAGTTCTTC.

This sequence joins TRBV3-1 (or the pseudogene TRBV3-2) and TRBJ1-5, with D unclear. This CDR3 is 14 amino acids long. Germline V gene sequence: CDR1 LGHDT, CDR2 YNNKEL (reference sequence). Trimming pared 1 base from V and 7 bases from J, leaving 11 bases between. This chain's CDR3 is CASSQASTRQPQHF. In DNA form, the CDR3 reads TGTGCCAGCAGCCAAGCCTCAACGAGGCAGCCCCAGCATTTT.

This rearrangement joins TRBV11-3 to TRBJ2-7; 8 nucleotides match TRBD1. Germline V gene data show CDR1 as SGHNT and CDR2 as YENEEA. The CDR3 is made up of 15 amino acids. The J segment lost 7 bases and the V segment lost 5 bases, leaving 13 bases of the junction unmatched. The CDR3: CASSHRTGTPGEQYF. The CDR3 nucleotides read TGTGCCAGCAGCCATCGGACAGGGACCCCGGGGGAGCAGTACTTC.

V gene TRBV28 combines with J gene TRBJ1-2, with 7 positions matching TRBD1. Germline V lookup: CDR1 MDHEN, CDR2 SYDVKM. The V gene end was trimmed by 1 base and the J gene end by 2 bases; junction bases not matched to a gene: 1. This CDR3 spans 14 amino acids. CDR3 sequence: CASSLSDRNYGYTF. The CDR3 nucleotides read TGTGCCAGCAGTTTATCGGACAGGAACTATGGCTACACCTTC.

This rearrangement joins TRBV7-2 to TRBJ2-1; the D gene is possibly TRBD2 (5 bases). Germline CDR1 is SGHTA and CDR2 is FQGNSA. There are 16 residues in the CDR3. The ends were cut back, 0 bases at V and 4 bases at J, with 13 bases in the middle. The CDR3 is CASSLAGVVGYNEQFF. For the CDR3, the DNA is TGTGCCAGCAGCTTAGCGGGAGTGGTTGGATACAATGAGCAGTTCTTC.

The rearrangement joins TRBV7-8 to TRBJ1-3; perhaps TRBD1 as D (5 bases). This CDR3 is 15 amino acids long. V was clipped by 1 base and J by 1 base, with 8 bases between them. Germline CDR1 is SGHVS and CDR2 is FQNEAQ. Here the CDR3 DNA reads TGTGCCAGCAGCTTAGGGCAGGGATCTGGAAACACCATATATTTT. Translating it yields CASSLGQGSGNTIYF.

The V call is TRBV10-3, the J call TRBJ1-4; D ambiguous. The V gene's germline CDR1 is ENHRY and CDR2 SYGVKD. The CDR3 runs 15 residues. Trimming took off 0 bases at V and 7 bases at J, with 12 bases between the two ends. Written as DNA, the CDR3 is TGTGCCATCAGTGAGTCGCAAGGTCAGGTTGAAAAACTGTTTTTT. This translates into CAISESQGQVEKLFF.

This rearrangement joins TRBV30 to TRBJ2-5, with D unresolved. This CDR3 has 14 residues. Germline V gene sequence: CDR1 GTSNPN, CDR2 SVGIG (reference sequence). V lost 3 bases and J 4 bases, leaving 15 bases between the germline ends. DNA of the CDR3: TGTGCCTGGAGCTATCCGTGGGCCTCAGAGACCCAGTACTTC. The encoded protein is CAWSYPWASETQYF. The full variable domain, rest sourced from reference TRBV30 and TRBJ2-5, is SQTIHQWPATLVQPVGSPLSLECTVEGTSNPNLYWYRQAAGRGLQLLFYSVGIGQISSEVPQNLSASRPQDRQFILSSKKLLLSDSGFYLCAWSYPWASETQYFGPGTRLLVL.

CDR3 DNA sequence: TGTGCCAGCAGCTTGGCGGGTGGGGCCACCTACGAGCAGTACTTC. As protein: CASSLAGGATYEQYF. This rearrangement joins TRBV5-6 to TRBJ2-7; tentative D call: TRBD1 (5 bases). Germline CDR1 and CDR2: SGHDT and YYEEEE. There are 15 residues in the CDR3. Trimming stripped 0 bases from V and 2 bases from J, with 12 bases between. The variable domain in full, with the rest retrieved from reference TRBV5-6 and TRBJ2-7, is DAGVTQSPTHLIKTRGQQVTLRCSPKSGHDTVSWYQQALGQGPQFIFQYYEEEERQRGNFPDRFSGHQFPNYSSELNVNALLLGDSALYLCASSLAGGATYEQYFGPGTRLTVT.

This clone has just a few counts. CDR3: CASSDTFLDEQYF. The CDR3 nucleotides read TGTGCCAGCAGTGACACATTTCTAGACGAGCAGTACTTC. The chain uses TRBV6-1 and TRBJ2-7; no clear D. The CDR3 is made up of 13 amino acids. Looked up from germline, CDR1 is MNHNS and CDR2 is SASEGT. V lost 3 bases and J lost 5, with 11 bases in between.

The V call is TRBV4-1, the J call TRBJ2-7; TRBD2 matches at 11 bases. Germline-derived CDR1 and CDR2 are MGHRA and YSYEKL. The V and J ends lost 4 bases and 5 bases, in that order; junction bases with no gene match: 7. There are 15 residues in the CDR3. CDR3 residues: CASSPLAGVSHEQYF. CDR3 nucleotide sequence: TGCGCCAGCAGCCCACTAGCGGGAGTTTCCCACGAGCAGTACTTC.

V usage is TRBV7-9 and J usage is TRBJ2-5; 13 bases fit TRBD2. Per the germline V gene, CDR1 is SEHNR and CDR2 is FQNEAQ (reference sequence). Losses at the gene ends were 5 bases for V and 1 base for J; bases not matched to a gene: 10. CDR3 size: 18 residues. CDR3 nucleotides: TGTGCCAGCAGCCTCGGACTAGCGGGAGTAAGTTCCCAAGAGACCCAGTACTTC. It codes for CASSLGLAGVSSQETQYF. The full variable domain, with the rest looked up from reference TRBV7-9 and TRBJ2-5, is DTGVSQNPRHKITKRGQNVTFRCDPISEHNRLYWYRQTLGQGPEFLTYFQNEAQLEKSRLLSDRFSAERPKGSFSTLEIQRTEQGDSAMYLCASSLGLAGVSSQETQYFGPGTRLLVL.

In this sample, this clone turned up once. The rearrangement uses TRBV7-6 and TRBJ2-1; the D gene is possibly TRBD2 (6 bases). Looked up from germline, CDR1 is SGHVS and CDR2 is FNYEAQ. V was trimmed by 8 bases and J by 3 bases, leaving 23 bases between them. CDR3 length: 17 residues. For the CDR3, the DNA is TGTGCCAGCTCGGACTACGACGCGGTTTCAGGCTACAATGAGCAGTTCTTC. Protein: CASSDYDAVSGYNEQFF.

The rearrangement uses TRBV5-6 and TRBJ2-1, with D tentatively TRBD2 (6 bases). The V gene lost 4 bases and the J gene lost 10 bases, with 21 bases spanning the gap. This CDR3 region has 15 residues. Germline CDR1 and CDR2: SGHDT and YYEEEE. The CDR3 protein is CASSPTLNGRGEQFF. The CDR3 DNA reads TGTGCCAGCAGCCCCACTCTCAATGGCCGGGGGGAGCAGTTCTTC.